The sample holds many counts of the clone carrying this T cell receptor beta chain. For ophthalmopathy patients, the Clinical Activity Score was at least 3 and the NOSPECS grade at least 4; duration was under 3 months. A patient was excluded if there was uncontrolled infection, other autoimmune disease, pregnancy or lactation. Using RNA transcripts as the source, TCR beta CDR3 regions were amplified. The study used the HTBI primer set for a first-round RT-PCR of the TCR CDR3. TCRdb reprocessed the multiplex PCR reads via MiXCR and lists one record per CDR3 protein. The sample records 300,000 to 450,000 distinct CDR3 sequences, 18% being singletons. This entry is derived from a study of T cells in Graves' hyperthyroidism and ophthalmopathy. The clonotype originates from a man between 18 and 29 years old with Graves' ophthalmopathy. Sequencing was carried out using blood.

The CDR3 nucleotides read TGTGCCACCCTCGGGGGACCCAAGGAGCAGTTCTTC. Its protein product is CATLGGPKEQFF. V and J are TRBV2 and TRBJ2-1; maybe TRBD2 (6 bases). The CDR3 is made up of 12 amino acids. Per germline, CDR1 SNHLY and CDR2 FYNNEI. Deletions cut 10 bases from V and 10 bases from J, with 17 bases between.